This T cell receptor (beta chain) was profiled in a study of shared clonotypes between healthy human individuals. A CD45RA-negative memory subset and a CD45RA+ naive subset were separated from the CD4+ cells. Germline assignment: CDR1 MDHEN and CDR2 SYDVKM. The CDR3 is made up of 16 amino acids. Losses at the gene ends were 5 bases for V and 3 bases for J; bases not matched to a gene: 8. Generated by immunoSEQ multiplex PCR, the TCRdb table keeps only in-frame clones and is missing some. The table lists around 2.5 million clones, 80% to 95% of them singletons. Sequencing was done on a sample of naive CD4+ T cells from PBMCs. Subset denoted: CD45RA+ positively selected. The chain uses TRBV28 and TRBJ1-4; 8 nucleotides match TRBD1. This TCR was recovered from a man aged 18 to 30 in good health. Some clones in this sample may be carry-over from other donors' samples. The CDR3 reads CASSPAGGRSNEKLFF. DNA for the CDR3: TGTGCCAGCAGTCCCGCAGGGGGCCGATCTAATGAAAAACTGTTTTTT.